These 10 T cell receptor beta chains were all obtained from the same sample, sequenced in a study of blood T cell repertoires in COVID-19. Clones were read by immunoSEQ multiplex PCR, and TCRdb kept only the in-frame ones, dropping some. The repertoire holds 130,000 to 150,000 clones, with 88% as singletons. The source material was PBMCs or T cells enriched from blood (not recorded which). All receptors come from a woman aged 25 to 39 with acute COVID-19.

This chain connects TRBV4-1 to TRBJ1-4; the D is unclear. CDR3 length equals 16 residues. The germline V and J ends were trimmed by 1 base and 8 bases, with 17 bases remaining between them. The V gene's germline CDR1 is MGHRA and CDR2 YSYEKL. The CDR3 region has the DNA TGCGCCAGCAGCCAAGGAAAGACCGAGTCGGGGGAAAAACTGTTTTTT. Its translation is CASSQGKTESGEKLFF.

The V gene is TRBV7-2, the J gene TRBJ2-7, with 14 positions matching TRBD2. V was pared by 4 bases and J by 6 bases, with 8 bases of the junction left unmatched. CDR1 is SGHTA, CDR2 FQGNSA, per germline. The CDR3 totals 16 residues. In nucleotides, the CDR3 is TGTGCCAGCAGCTCGGGACTAGCGGGAGTGTTGGGCGAGCAGTACTTC. It encodes CASSSGLAGVLGEQYF. Combining the CDR3 with reference TRBV7-2 and TRBJ2-7 gives the whole variable domain GAGVSQSPSNKVTEKGKDVELRCDPISGHTALYWYRQSLGQGLEFLIYFQGNSAPDKSGLPSDRFSAERTGGSVSTLTIQRTQQEDSAVYLCASSSGLAGVLGEQYFGPGTRLTVT.

The CDR3 sequence: CSASGRYNQPQHF. The CDR3 region has the DNA TGCAGTGCTAGTGGCAGGTACAATCAGCCCCAGCATTTT. This chain joins TRBV20-1 and TRBJ1-5; D ambiguous. With 3 bases removed from V and 3 bases from J, the gap between germline ends came to 9 bases. Germline V gene lookup returns CDR1 DFQATT and CDR2 SNEGSKA (reference sequence). This CDR3 contains 13 residues.

The J gene is TRBJ2-7, the V gene TRBV19; D is perhaps TRBD2 (7 bases). There are 14 residues in the CDR3. Germline values: CDR1 LNHDA, CDR2 SQIVND (reference sequence). The V end was cut by 4 bases, the J end by 10 bases, with 20 bases between. DNA of the CDR3: TGTGCCAGTAGTAGTACAGGGTTGCGGACTAGTCAGTACTTC. Its translation is CASSSTGLRTSQYF.

This clone appeared a few times. V is TRBV28 and J is TRBJ2-7, with D unclear. The germline CDR1 and CDR2 sequences are MDHEN and SYDVKM. The CDR3 length is 18 residues. The ends were cut back, 2 bases at V and 6 bases at J, with 26 bases in the middle. CDR3 amino acids: CASSLSQWLGTINSEQYF. CDR3 nucleotides: TGTGCCAGCAGTTTAAGTCAATGGTTGGGTACCATCAACAGCGAGCAGTACTTC.

The chain joins TRBV25-1 to TRBJ2-1, with no clear D. V dropped 1 base and J dropped 4 bases, with 8 bases sitting between them. CDR1 and CDR2 from the germline V gene are MGHDK and SYGVNS. This CDR3 spans 14 amino acids. The CDR3: CASSESVSYNEQFF. CDR3 coding DNA: TGTGCCAGCAGTGAATCAGTCAGTTACAATGAGCAGTTCTTC.

The chain carries TRBV7-2 and TRBJ2-1; 11 bases match TRBD2. Germline V gene sequence: CDR1 SGHTA, CDR2 FQGNSA. The CDR3 is made up of 15 amino acids. V shed 0 bases, J shed 9 bases, and the junction held 4 bases outside the gene matches. The CDR3 DNA reads TGTGCCAGCAGCTTAGCGCTAGCGGGAGGAATTGAGCAGTTCTTC. This encodes CASSLALAGGIEQFF.

This clone was picked up a small number of times. The genes are TRBV5-1 and TRBJ1-1; TRBD1 aligns across 10 bases. Germline V gene lookup returns CDR1 SGHRS and CDR2 YFSETQ. The CDR3 spans 17 residues. The trim removed 1 base at V and 7 bases at J, leaving 13 bases unmatched. The CDR3 DNA reads as TGCGCCAGCAGCTTGACGCCGGGACAGGGGACCTTACTTGAAGCTTTCTTT. As protein: CASSLTPGQGTLLEAFF.

The rearrangement links TRBV6-5 to TRBJ2-7; maybe TRBD2 (5 bases). CDR3 length: 13 amino acids. In germline, CDR1 is MNHEY, CDR2 SVGAGI. V shed 0 bases and J shed 5 bases, with 8 bases lying between them. CDR3 region: CASSYSNGDEQYF. For the CDR3, the DNA is TGTGCCAGCAGTTACTCGAACGGGGACGAGCAGTACTTC.

V is TRBV7-6 and J is TRBJ1-2; 8 positions agree with TRBD1. The J segment lost 6 bases and the V segment lost 8 bases, leaving 2 bases of the junction unmatched. Germline-derived CDR1 and CDR2 are SGHVS and FNYEAQ. The CDR3 sequence is 11 residues long. CDR3 DNA: TGTGCCAGCGGACAGGGAGATGGCTACACCTTC. Encoded protein: CASGQGDGYTF.